This T cell receptor (beta chain) appears in the sequencing data of a study of tumor-infiltrating lymphocytes in primary liver carcinoma. From unsorted bulk tissue weighing roughly 17-31 mg, DNA and RNA were co-extracted. Germline CDR1 is LGHNA and CDR2 is YSLEER. This CDR3 is 17 amino acids long. The authors made TCR beta cDNA from approximately 500 ng total RNA with a constant-region primer. TCR beta libraries came from three nested multiplex PCR rounds using slightly modified ARM-PCR. Forward primers for TRBV1-TRBV30 and a C-beta reverse primer served the first two PCR rounds, at approximately 10 cycles each. Each CDR3 protein is one row after TCRdb ran MiXCR on the multiplex PCR reads. The table shows tens of thousands of distinct CDR3 sequences, with less than 85% occurring only once. Worth noting for this clonotype: The junction does not match germline at one end; this may be a read error.

The sample consisted of liver tumor tissue from sampling region 2. Specified subset: tumor region T2, inferior pole. The TCR originated in a man in his forties with primary liver carcinoma and hepatitis B virus infection. The gene calls are TRBV4-3 and TRBJ2-4; D is possibly TRBD2 (7 bases). In nucleotides, the CDR3 is TGCGCCAGAAGCCAGGATAACAATAGGGGGGGCTTAAACATTCAGTACTTC. Its protein is CARSQDNNRGGLNIQYF.